This TCR beta chain was identified in a study of blood T cell repertoires in COVID-19. Study as a whole: The samples span acute and convalescent COVID-19 from the United States, Italy and Spain. PBMCs, B-cell-depleted T cells, or T cells provided the cDNA or gDNA that made up the material.

Sequencing used immunoSEQ multiplex PCR; TCRdb keeps in-frame clones, though not all of them. Of 300,000 to 400,000 clones in the sample, roughly 90% are singletons; the top ten hold over 4%. V lost 0 bases and J 4 bases, leaving 15 bases between the germline ends. The germline V gene has CDR1 MNHEY and CDR2 SVGAGI. This CDR3 spans 16 amino acids. Self-reported history from a screening survey and questionnaire set each donor's cohort. The specimen sequenced was PBMCs or T cells enriched from blood (not recorded which). The source is a man in his sixties who had recovered from COVID-19. The V and J genes are TRBV6-5 and TRBJ2-5; D may be TRBD2 (6 bases). Written as DNA, the CDR3 is TGTGCCAGCAGTTACTCGAAGACCCTGGGGGGAGAGACCCAGTACTTC. Translation: CASSYSKTLGGETQYF.